This is a list of T cell receptor beta chains from one sample in a study of T cell responses to AZD1222 COVID-19 vaccine. Here immunoSEQ multiplex PCR was the method, and the copy in TCRdb shows in-frame clones only, minus some. The data show under 150,000 clones, around 89% seen once. Sequencing used peripheral blood, obtained on day 0 of MenACWY control vaccination. Receptors were obtained from an adult in good health. Both conserved end residues are part of each CDR3. The D gene is left open where the match is weak. Part of the rows lack a size; the others show once, few, many or a class for expanded clones.

D gene: TRBD2; V gene: TRBV11-2; J gene: TRBJ2-3; clone size: -; CDR3 protein: CASSLALAGGRSDTQYF; CDR3 DNA: TGTGCCAGCAGCTTAGCCCTAGCGGGAGGTCGTTCCGATACGCAGTATTTT
D gene: TRBD2; V gene: TRBV30; J gene: TRBJ2-1; clone size: -; CDR3 protein: CAWKKVAGEGNEQFF; CDR3 DNA: TGTGCCTGGAAGAAGGTAGCGGGAGAAGGGAATGAGCAGTTCTTC
D gene: TRBD2; V gene: TRBV6-5; J gene: TRBJ2-2; clone size: once; CDR3 protein: CASQVAGGYTGELFF; CDR3 DNA: TGTGCCAGCCAAGTAGCGGGAGGGTACACCGGGGAGCTGTTTTTT
D gene: TRBD2; V gene: TRBV27; J gene: TRBJ2-3; clone size: -; CDR3 protein: CASSLALAGGSDTQYF; CDR3 DNA: TGTGCCAGCAGTTTAGCGCTAGCGGGAGGTTCAGATACGCAGTATTTT
D gene: -; V gene: TRBV19; J gene: TRBJ1-5; clone size: -; CDR3 protein: CASSFGGHEPQHF; CDR3 DNA: TGTGCCAGTAGTTTCGGGGGGCACGAGCCCCAGCATTTT
D gene: -; V gene: TRBV5-1; J gene: TRBJ1-1; clone size: -; CDR3 protein: CASSTTGPNEAFF; CDR3 DNA: TGCGCCAGCAGCACTACAGGTCCTAATGAAGCTTTCTTT
D gene: TRBD1; V gene: TRBV7-8; J gene: TRBJ2-7; clone size: -; CDR3 protein: CASSLGQGAPYEQYF; CDR3 DNA: TGTGCCAGCAGCTTAGGACAGGGGGCCCCCTACGAGCAGTACTTC
D gene: -; V gene: TRBV7-9; J gene: TRBJ2-5; clone size: -; CDR3 protein: CASGSGETQYF; CDR3 DNA: TGTGCCAGCGGGTCCGGAGAGACCCAGTACTTC
D gene: TRBD1; V gene: TRBV11-2; J gene: TRBJ1-6; clone size: -; CDR3 protein: CASSLDQGAKVNSPLHF; CDR3 DNA: TGTGCCAGCAGCTTAGATCAGGGGGCGAAAGTGAATTCACCCCTCCACTTT
D gene: -; V gene: TRBV11-3; J gene: TRBJ2-3; clone size: -; CDR3 protein: CASSLLSRGPDTQYF; CDR3 DNA: TGTGCCAGCAGCTTATTATCGAGGGGCCCAGATACGCAGTATTTT
D gene: -; V gene: TRBV2; J gene: TRBJ1-2; clone size: -; CDR3 protein: CASSDHYGYTF; CDR3 DNA: TGTGCCAGCAGTGACCATTATGGCTACACCTTC
D gene: TRBD2; V gene: TRBV7-2; J gene: TRBJ2-1; clone size: -; CDR3 protein: CASSLSGTSGRLYNEQFF; CDR3 DNA: TGTGCCAGCAGCTTAAGTGGGACTAGCGGGAGGTTATACAATGAGCAGTTCTTC
D gene: -; V gene: TRBV19; J gene: TRBJ1-1; clone size: -; CDR3 protein: CASSIQGTLVGTEAFF; CDR3 DNA: TGTGCCAGTAGTATACAAGGGACTTTAGTGGGCACTGAAGCTTTCTTT
D gene: TRBD1; V gene: TRBV28; J gene: TRBJ1-2; clone size: -; CDR3 protein: CASSPPGQLNYGYTF; CDR3 DNA: TGTGCCAGCAGCCCGCCGGGACAGCTTAACTATGGCTACACCTTC
D gene: -; V gene: TRBV25-1; J gene: TRBJ1-2; clone size: -; CDR3 protein: CASSGLGGADGYTF; CDR3 DNA: TGTGCCAGCAGTGGCTTGGGGGGCGCGGATGGCTACACCTTC
D gene: -; V gene: TRBV27; J gene: TRBJ1-1; clone size: -; CDR3 protein: CASISEVHTEAFF; CDR3 DNA: TGTGCCAGCATAAGCGAGGTGCACACTGAAGCTTTCTTT
D gene: -; V gene: TRBV24-1; J gene: TRBJ2-2; clone size: once; CDR3 protein: CATSDFPGSPGGNTGELFF; CDR3 DNA: TGTGCCACCAGTGACTTTCCCGGGAGCCCAGGAGGGAACACCGGGGAGCTGTTTTTT
D gene: -; V gene: TRBV9; J gene: TRBJ1-2; clone size: once; CDR3 protein: CASMNGYGYTF; CDR3 DNA: TGTGCCAGCATGAACGGCTATGGCTACACCTTC
D gene: -; V gene: TRBV28; J gene: TRBJ1-2; clone size: -; CDR3 protein: CASWGGGVVGYTF; CDR3 DNA: TGTGCCAGCTGGGGAGGTGGTGTTGTTGGCTACACCTTC
D gene: -; V gene: TRBV2; J gene: TRBJ2-7; clone size: -; CDR3 protein: CASSVRGYEQYF; CDR3 DNA: TGTGCCAGCAGTGTGCGAGGCTACGAGCAGTACTTC
D gene: -; V gene: TRBV23-1; J gene: TRBJ2-1; clone size: -; CDR3 protein: CASSPLGTGNSYNEQFF; CDR3 DNA: TGCGCCAGCAGTCCCCTGGGGACGGGAAACTCCTACAATGAGCAGTTCTTC
D gene: -; V gene: TRBV4-1; J gene: TRBJ1-1; clone size: once; CDR3 protein: CASSQEGPGFTEAFF; CDR3 DNA: TGCGCCAGCAGCCAAGAGGGGCCAGGTTTCACTGAAGCTTTCTTT
D gene: TRBD1; V gene: TRBV29-1; J gene: TRBJ1-4; clone size: -; CDR3 protein: CSVEGTGGEKLFF; CDR3 DNA: TGCAGCGTTGAAGGGACAGGGGGTGAAAAACTGTTTTTT
D gene: TRBD1; V gene: TRBV5-4; J gene: TRBJ1-1; clone size: -; CDR3 protein: CASSQGQGPNTEAFF; CDR3 DNA: TGTGCCAGCAGCCAAGGACAGGGACCGAACACTGAAGCTTTCTTT
D gene: -; V gene: TRBV6-5; J gene: TRBJ1-5; clone size: -; CDR3 protein: CASSLTGVLDQPQHF; CDR3 DNA: TGTGCCAGCAGCCTCACGGGGGTTCTAGATCAGCCCCAGCATTTT
D gene: -; V gene: TRBV30; J gene: TRBJ1-5; clone size: -; CDR3 protein: CAWSVSGNQPQHF; CDR3 DNA: TGTGCCTGGAGTGTGTCCGGGAATCAGCCCCAGCATTTT
D gene: -; V gene: TRBV7-8; J gene: TRBJ2-7; clone size: -; CDR3 protein: CASSYYSSDYEQYF; CDR3 DNA: TGTGCCAGCAGCTATTATAGTAGTGATTACGAGCAGTACTTC
D gene: -; V gene: TRBV4-2; J gene: TRBJ1-5; clone size: -; CDR3 protein: CASRRTEDSNQPQHF; CDR3 DNA: TGTGCCAGCAGACGAACAGAAGATAGCAATCAGCCCCAGCATTTT
D gene: -; V gene: TRBV7-9; J gene: TRBJ1-4; clone size: -; CDR3 protein: CASSFAGMDEKLFF; CDR3 DNA: TGTGCCAGCAGCTTCGCAGGGATGGATGAAAAACTGTTTTTT